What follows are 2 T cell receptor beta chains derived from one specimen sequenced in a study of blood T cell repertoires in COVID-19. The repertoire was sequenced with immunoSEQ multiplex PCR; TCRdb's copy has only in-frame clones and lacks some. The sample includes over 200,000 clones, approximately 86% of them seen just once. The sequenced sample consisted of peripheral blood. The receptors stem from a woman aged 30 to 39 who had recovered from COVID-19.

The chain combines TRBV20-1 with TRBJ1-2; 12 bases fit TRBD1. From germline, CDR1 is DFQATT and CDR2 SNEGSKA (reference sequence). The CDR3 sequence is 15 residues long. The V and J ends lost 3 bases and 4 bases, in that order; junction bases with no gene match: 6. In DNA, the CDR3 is TGCAGTGCTAGTTCCGGGACAGGGGGCGGCTATGGCTACACCTTC. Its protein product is CSASSGTGGGYGYTF.

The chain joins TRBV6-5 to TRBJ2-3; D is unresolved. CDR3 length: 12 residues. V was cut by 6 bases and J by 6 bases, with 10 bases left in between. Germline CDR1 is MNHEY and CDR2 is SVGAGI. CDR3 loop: CASRLTGDTQYF. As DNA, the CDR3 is TGTGCCAGCAGACTAACCGGTGATACGCAGTATTTT.